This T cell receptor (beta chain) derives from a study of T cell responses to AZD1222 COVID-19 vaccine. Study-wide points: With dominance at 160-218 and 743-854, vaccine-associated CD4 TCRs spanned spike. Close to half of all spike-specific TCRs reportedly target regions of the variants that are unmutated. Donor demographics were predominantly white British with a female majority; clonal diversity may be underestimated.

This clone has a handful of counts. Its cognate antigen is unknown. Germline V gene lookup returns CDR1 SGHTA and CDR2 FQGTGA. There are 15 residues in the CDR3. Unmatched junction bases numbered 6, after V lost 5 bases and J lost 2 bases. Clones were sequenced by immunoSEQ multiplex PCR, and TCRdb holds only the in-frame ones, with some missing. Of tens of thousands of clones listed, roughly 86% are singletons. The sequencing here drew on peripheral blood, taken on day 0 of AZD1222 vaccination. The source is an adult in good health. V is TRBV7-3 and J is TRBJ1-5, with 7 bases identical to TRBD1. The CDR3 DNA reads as TGTGCCAGCAGCACAACAGGGGCGGGCAATCAGCCCCAGCATTTT. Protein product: CASSTTGAGNQPQHF.